The sequence of this TCR beta chain was determined in a study of CD8 T cells in ankylosing spondylitis. General observations from the study: Ankylosing spondylitis blood appeared to be characterized by a TCR beta motif of fewer than ten highly homologous variants. Reportedly, significant enrichment of disease-linked clones occurred in matched ankylosing spondylitis synovial fluid. Existing reports had already noted some motif variants in reactive arthritis synovial fluid and blood.

In its sample, this clonotype was seen a few times. Its matching antigen is unknown. The CDR3 consists of 13 residues. The germline gives CDR1 SGHTA, CDR2 FQGNSA. Between the trimmed V and J ends, which lost 5 bases and 0 bases, there was a span of 7 bases. As the method for making TCR beta libraries, quantitative 5'-RACE with molecular barcodes was used. MiXCR, applied by TCRdb to the 5' RACE reads, yields one record per CDR3 protein. The sample yields over 200,000 distinct CDR3 sequences, about 10% seen once. This chain connects TRBV7-2 to TRBJ2-5; no definite D call. This receptor was taken from a male donor with ankylosing spondylitis or in good health (not recorded which). Sequencing was carried out using blood, either unsorted or a sorted T cell fraction (not recorded which). The CDR3 sequence is CASSQAHQETQYF. The CDR3 DNA follows: TGTGCCAGCAGCCAAGCCCACCAAGAGACCCAGTACTTC.